This T cell receptor (beta chain) was observed in a study of blood T cell repertoires in COVID-19. Per the authors' pipeline: Amplification from reference gene primers served as the basis for estimated nucleated cell counts. TCRdb keeps only in-frame clones here, not all; method: immunoSEQ multiplex PCR. The V and J calls and the clone size are those of that table, but D and trimming were determined from the DNA. Altogether about 270,000 clones are present, more than 85% being singletons, with the ten largest covering less than 3.5%. Unmatched junction bases numbered 5, after V lost 5 bases and J lost 2 bases. The V gene's germline CDR1 is PRHDT and CDR2 FYEKMQ (reference sequence). This CDR3 is 15 amino acids long.

The TCR comes from a man in his forties or fifties who had been exposed to COVID-19. The source material was PBMCs or T cells enriched from blood (not recorded which). V is TRBV13 and J is TRBJ2-7, with 11 bases identical to TRBD2. This CDR3 is CASSRGLADAYEQYF. In DNA form, the CDR3 reads TGTGCCAGCAGCAGGGGACTAGCGGACGCCTACGAGCAGTACTTC.